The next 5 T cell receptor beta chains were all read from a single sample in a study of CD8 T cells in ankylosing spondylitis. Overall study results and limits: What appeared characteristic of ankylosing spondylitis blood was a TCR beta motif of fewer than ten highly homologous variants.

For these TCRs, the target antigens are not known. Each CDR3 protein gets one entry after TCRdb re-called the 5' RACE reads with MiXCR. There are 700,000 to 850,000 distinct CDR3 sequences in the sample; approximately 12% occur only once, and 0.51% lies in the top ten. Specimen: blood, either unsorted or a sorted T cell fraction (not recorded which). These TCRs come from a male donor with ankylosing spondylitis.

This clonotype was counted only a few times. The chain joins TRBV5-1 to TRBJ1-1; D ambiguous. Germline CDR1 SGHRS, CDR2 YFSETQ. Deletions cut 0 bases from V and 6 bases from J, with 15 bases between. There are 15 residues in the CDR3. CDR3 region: CASSLVGNLIPEAFF. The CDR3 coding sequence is TGCGCCAGCAGCTTGGTTGGCAACTTGATCCCTGAAGCTTTCTTT.

CDR3 sequence: CASGRDRTYEQYF. The DNA for the CDR3 is TGTGCCAGCGGCCGGGACAGAACCTACGAGCAGTACTTC. The chain links TRBV28 to TRBJ2-7; 7 bases match TRBD1. Germline loops: CDR1 MDHEN, CDR2 SYDVKM. This CDR3 has 13 residues. Losses at the gene ends were 8 bases for V and 2 bases for J; bases not matched to a gene: 6.

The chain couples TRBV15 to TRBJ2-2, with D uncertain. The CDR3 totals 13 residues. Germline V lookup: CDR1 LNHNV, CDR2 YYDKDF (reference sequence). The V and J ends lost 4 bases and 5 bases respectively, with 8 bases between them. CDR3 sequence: CATSMFSTGELFF. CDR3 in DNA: TGTGCCACCAGCATGTTCTCTACCGGGGAGCTGTTTTTT.

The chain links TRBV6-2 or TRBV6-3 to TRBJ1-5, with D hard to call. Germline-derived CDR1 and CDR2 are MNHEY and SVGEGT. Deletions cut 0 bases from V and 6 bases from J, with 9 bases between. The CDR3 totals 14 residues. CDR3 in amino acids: CASSYSAGGQPQHF. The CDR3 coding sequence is TGTGCCAGCAGTTACTCGGCCGGAGGTCAGCCCCAGCATTTT.

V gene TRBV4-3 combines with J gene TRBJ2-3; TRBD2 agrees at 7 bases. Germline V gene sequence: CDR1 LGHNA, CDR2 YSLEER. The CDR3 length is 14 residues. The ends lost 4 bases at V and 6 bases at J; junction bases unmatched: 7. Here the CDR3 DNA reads TGCGCCAGCAGCCCCAGGACTAGGATCGATACGCAGTATTTT. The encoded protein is CASSPRTRIDTQYF.